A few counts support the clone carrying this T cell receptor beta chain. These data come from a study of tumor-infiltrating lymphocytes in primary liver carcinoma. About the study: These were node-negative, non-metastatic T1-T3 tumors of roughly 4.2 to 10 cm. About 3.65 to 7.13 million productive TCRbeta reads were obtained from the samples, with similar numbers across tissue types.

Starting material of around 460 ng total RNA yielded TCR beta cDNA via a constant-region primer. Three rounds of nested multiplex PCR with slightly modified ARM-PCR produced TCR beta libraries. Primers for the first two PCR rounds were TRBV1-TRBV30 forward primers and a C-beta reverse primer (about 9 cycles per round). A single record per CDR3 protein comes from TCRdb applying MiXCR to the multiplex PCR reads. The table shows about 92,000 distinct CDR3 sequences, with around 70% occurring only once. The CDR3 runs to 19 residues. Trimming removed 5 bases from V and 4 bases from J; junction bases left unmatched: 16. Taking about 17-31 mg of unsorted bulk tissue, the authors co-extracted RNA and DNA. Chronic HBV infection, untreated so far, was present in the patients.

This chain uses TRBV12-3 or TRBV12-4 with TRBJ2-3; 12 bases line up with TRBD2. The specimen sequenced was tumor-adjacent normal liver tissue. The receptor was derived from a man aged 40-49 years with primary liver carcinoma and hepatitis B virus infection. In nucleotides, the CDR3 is TGTGCCAGCAGTGCGTCTCCGGGACTAGCGGGCGGAATAGCAGATACGCAGTATTTT. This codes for CASSASPGLAGGIADTQYF.